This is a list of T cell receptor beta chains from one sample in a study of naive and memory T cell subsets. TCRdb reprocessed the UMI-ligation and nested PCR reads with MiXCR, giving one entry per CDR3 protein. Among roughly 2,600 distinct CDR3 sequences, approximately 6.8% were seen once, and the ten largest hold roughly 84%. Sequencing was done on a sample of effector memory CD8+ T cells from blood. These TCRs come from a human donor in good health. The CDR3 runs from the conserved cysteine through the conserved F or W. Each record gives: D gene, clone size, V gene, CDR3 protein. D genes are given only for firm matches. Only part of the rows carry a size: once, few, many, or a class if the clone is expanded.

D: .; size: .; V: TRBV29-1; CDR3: CSVLYTDTYEQYF
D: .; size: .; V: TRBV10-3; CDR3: CAISDPGQGMNTEAFF
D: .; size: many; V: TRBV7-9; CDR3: CASRVTENTEAFF
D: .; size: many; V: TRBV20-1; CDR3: CSARDGGAFF
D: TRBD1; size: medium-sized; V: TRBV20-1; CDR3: CSATPETGRYSNQPQHF
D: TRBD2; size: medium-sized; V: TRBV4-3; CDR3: CASSQETSGSGANVLTF
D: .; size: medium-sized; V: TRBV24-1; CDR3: CAASGSYNEQFF
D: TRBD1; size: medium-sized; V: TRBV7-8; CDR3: CASSVRQGPSYEQYF
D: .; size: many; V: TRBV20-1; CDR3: CSATSEELYEQYF
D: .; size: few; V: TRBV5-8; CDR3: CASRIDLNTEAFF
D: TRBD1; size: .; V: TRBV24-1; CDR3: CATSDPDRGRGGEQFF
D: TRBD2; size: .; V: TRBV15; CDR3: CATSQLAGTPHEQFF
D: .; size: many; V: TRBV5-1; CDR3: CASSFDRTLNEQYF
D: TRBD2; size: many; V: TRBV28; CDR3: CASSFRGTNYEQYF
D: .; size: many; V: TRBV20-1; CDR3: CSALGVGTSGDTQYF
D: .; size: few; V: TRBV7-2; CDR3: CASSLDGTLDEQFF
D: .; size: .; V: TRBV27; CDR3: CASKRVHTGSGANVLTF
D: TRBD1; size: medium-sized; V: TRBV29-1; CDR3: CSVGKGQAGNQPQHF